These T cell receptor beta chains were read from a single sample in a study of shared clonotypes between healthy human individuals. The repertoire was sequenced with immunoSEQ multiplex PCR; TCRdb's copy has only in-frame clones and lacks some. The table shows hundreds of thousands of clones, with around 96% occurring only once. Sample: naive CD8+ T cells sorted from blood. These receptors all come from a woman in her 30s in good health. Each CDR3 is given with its conserved first and last residue. The order of the fields is V gene, D gene, J gene, clone size, CDR3 DNA, CDR3 protein. A D gene is named only where the DNA matches it firmly. Clone size, where shown, is once, few, many, or a class for clones that have expanded.

TRBV7-9,TRBD2,TRBJ2-5,-,TGTGCCAGCAGCTTAATGGGCGGGAGGGGAGTGACCCAGTACTTC,CASSLMGGRGVTQYF
TRBV4-1,-,TRBJ2-1,-,TGCGCCAGCAGCCCAAAGACCCACAGTTACAATGAGCAGTTCTTC,CASSPKTHSYNEQFF
TRBV13,-,TRBJ2-1,-,TGTGCCAGCAGCCCGAGGGGGGAGACCACCTACAATGAGCAGTTCTTC,CASSPRGETTYNEQFF
TRBV29-1,TRBD2,TRBJ2-1,-,TGCAGCGTTGAGGACGGGACTAGCGGGAGTATTGAGCAGTTCTTC,CSVEDGTSGSIEQFF
TRBV5-6,-,TRBJ2-1,-,TGTGCCAGCAGTAACCCCTGGGCTCGGTACAATGAGCAGTTCTTC,CASSNPWARYNEQFF
TRBV28,TRBD1,TRBJ1-1,once,TGTGCCAGCAGTTTATTTCAGGGGGCTGGAACTGAAGCTTTCTTT,CASSLFQGAGTEAFF
TRBV28,-,TRBJ1-5,-,TGTGCCAGCCACCTGGACGGGCGCAATCAGCCCCAGCATTTT,CASHLDGRNQPQHF
TRBV6-5,TRBD2,TRBJ2-7,-,TGTGCCAGCAGTCTGCGACTAGCGGGACACTACGAGCAGTACTTC,CASSLRLAGHYEQYF
TRBV28,-,TRBJ2-5,-,TGTGCCAGCATGGAAAGACTAGTCCAAGAGACCCAGTACTTC,CASMERLVQETQYF
TRBV29-1,TRBD1,TRBJ2-7,once,TGCAGCGCCGGACAGGGGATCGCAGGGTCCGAGCAGTACTTC,CSAGQGIAGSEQYF
TRBV28,-,TRBJ1-5,-,TGTGCCAGCAGTTTATTTAAAGGGGAGCAGCCCCAGCATTTT,CASSLFKGEQPQHF
TRBV15,-,TRBJ2-7,-,TGTGCCACCAGCAGAGACCACTACGAGCAGTACTTC,CATSRDHYEQYF
TRBV7-9,TRBD1,TRBJ2-1,once,TGTGCCAGCAGCTACCCCGGTTTAGGGGGCAGTAGCTCCTACAATGAGCAGTTCTTC,CASSYPGLGGSSSYNEQFF
TRBV9,TRBD1,TRBJ2-7,-,TGTGCCAGCAGCGTAGATGGGACAGTACCCTACGAGCAGTACTTC,CASSVDGTVPYEQYF
TRBV15,-,TRBJ2-4,-,TGTGCCACCAGCAGAGACCTCCGGAGGTCGCACAAAAACATTCAGTACTTC,CATSRDLRRSHKNIQYF
TRBV28,TRBD2,TRBJ2-7,once,TGTGCCAGCAGTTCCACTAGCGGGAGGAACGAGCAGTACTTC,CASSSTSGRNEQYF
TRBV11-2,TRBD2,TRBJ2-2,-,TGTGCCAGCAGCAATTTGGCGGGAGGTACCGGGGAGCTGTTTTTT,CASSNLAGGTGELFF
TRBV5-6,TRBD2,TRBJ2-1,once,TGTGCCAGCAGTCTTGGGGGGGTTTACTCCTACAATGAGCAGTTCTTC,CASSLGGVYSYNEQFF
TRBV2,-,TRBJ1-2,-,TGTGCCAGCACCCAAGGGGCGGGCTTCGAATACTATGGCTACACCTTC,CASTQGAGFEYYGYTF
TRBV27,TRBD2,TRBJ2-7,-,TGTGCCAGCCGGCCAGGGGCTAGCGGGATGTACGAGCAGTACTTC,CASRPGASGMYEQYF
TRBV6-1,-,TRBJ2-7,-,TGTGCCAGCAGTGAAACCGTCCTTCCTTGGGGCGAGCAGTACTTC,CASSETVLPWGEQYF
TRBV29-1,TRBD1,TRBJ1-2,-,TGCAGCGTTGAAGGGGGGGGACAGCATGGCTACACCTTC,CSVEGGGQHGYTF